Each of the 20 T cell receptor beta chains below was sequenced from the same sample in a study of blood T cells in healthy people across ages. Primers used in a second PCR of roughly 6 to 11 cycles were a sample-barcoded 5' primer and a J-beta primer mix. Each CDR3 protein gets one entry after TCRdb re-called the 5' RACE reads with MiXCR. The sample shows more than 600,000 distinct CDR3 sequences, just under 25% of them seen only once. This sample was shared with a second study, whose subject was T cells of mothers and their children.

Sequenced sample: blood. These receptors were collected from a boy aged 5-17 years in good health.

The chain uses TRBV6-6 and TRBJ2-5; D remains unclear. The J call may be wrong; the DNA end is better matched by TRBJ2-7. Germline V gene lookup returns CDR1 MNHNY and CDR2 SVGAGI (reference sequence). This CDR3 comprises 13 residues. CDR3 sequence (DNA): TGTGCCAGCAGTTACTCGAGAGACCTCGAGCAGTACTTC. The encoded protein is CASSYSRDLEQYF.

This sequence joins TRBV5-6 and TRBJ2-7; TRBD1 agrees at 7 bases. Germline CDR1 reads SGHDT; CDR2 reads YYEEEE. Losses at the gene ends were 3 bases for V and 5 bases for J; bases not matched to a gene: 14. This CDR3 region has 16 residues. The CDR3 DNA follows: TGTGCCAGCAGCTACGCCTCGGGCAGGGGGTGGGACGAGCAGTACTTC. Protein sequence: CASSYASGRGWDEQYF.

This clonotype has more than one count but fewer than ten. The chain has TRBV9 and TRBJ2-3, with D tentatively TRBD2 (7 bases). The V gene lost 9 bases and the J gene lost 6 bases, with 20 bases spanning the gap. There are 14 residues in the CDR3. Germline V CDR1 and CDR2: SGDLS, YYNGEE. This CDR3 is CATTTGGQGDTQYF. In DNA, the CDR3 is TGTGCCACAACTACGGGAGGCCAGGGGGATACGCAGTATTTT.

This clonotype has a handful of counts. The rearrangement links TRBV20-1 to TRBJ2-5; the D call may be TRBD1 or TRBD2 (5 bases each). Germline loops: CDR1 DFQATT, CDR2 SNEGSKA (reference sequence). The CDR3 length is 15 residues. Trimming shortened V by 1 base and J by 5 bases, and 17 bases separated the two germline ends. The CDR3 spells CSARVPRGAEETQYF. CDR3 nucleotides: TGCAGTGCTAGAGTCCCAAGAGGGGCGGAGGAGACCCAGTACTTC.

The rearrangement joins TRBV20-1 to TRBJ2-7, with a weak D call TRBD2 (6 bases). This CDR3 is 13 amino acids long. Germline CDR1 DFQATT, CDR2 SNEGSKA (reference sequence). V lost 0 bases and J lost 5, with 11 bases in between. The CDR3 coding sequence is TGCAGTGCTAGAGAACTAGCCCTTAACGAGCAGTACTTC. It translates to CSARELALNEQYF.

This rearrangement joins TRBV6-6 to TRBJ2-4; D unclear. CDR3 size: 16 residues. V lost 5 bases and J 0 bases, leaving 14 bases between the germline ends. The germline V gene encodes CDR1 MNHNY and CDR2 SVGAGI (reference sequence). CDR3 bases: TGTGCCAGCAGTACCCTACAGAGTATAGCCAAAAACATTCAGTACTTC. Translating it yields CASSTLQSIAKNIQYF.

Ten or more counts support this clonotype. The J gene is TRBJ2-5, the V gene TRBV12-3 or TRBV12-4; 9 bases are a match to TRBD2. The J call may be mistaken, given a closer DNA end match to TRBJ2-1. The CDR3 has 14 amino acids. CDR3 protein: CASSLGGGANEQFF. The CDR3 DNA sequence: TGTGCCAGCAGTTTGGGCGGGGGGGCGAATGAGCAGTTCTTC.

V gene TRBV20-1 combines with J gene TRBJ2-3, with 9 bases aligning to TRBD2. The CDR3 is made up of 15 amino acids. Looked up from germline, CDR1 is DFQATT and CDR2 is SNEGSKA (reference sequence). The trim removed 1 base at V and 4 bases at J, leaving 6 bases unmatched. For the CDR3, the DNA is TGCAGTGCTAGAGGTGGTAGCGGGAGTGCAGATACGCAGTATTTT. It translates to CSARGGSGSADTQYF.

The V call is TRBV20-1, the J call TRBJ2-5, with D uncertain. Germline CDR1 DFQATT, CDR2 SNEGSKA (reference sequence). Trimming removed 0 bases at V and 1 base at J, with 9 bases between. This CDR3 has 14 residues. The CDR3 nucleotides are TGCAGTGCTAGAGATCTATTTGCCCAAGAGACCCAGTACTTC. As protein: CSARDLFAQETQYF.

The rearrangement links TRBV12-3 or TRBV12-4 to TRBJ2-3; TRBD1 is a possible D gene (6 bases). The V gene lost 3 bases and the J gene lost 2 bases, with 21 bases spanning the gap. This CDR3 spans 18 amino acids. CDR3 coding DNA: TGTGCCAGCAGTTTGAGCAGGGGTGGAAAGGGGATCACAGATACGCAGTATTTT. This codes for CASSLSRGGKGITDTQYF.

This clonotype was found a few times. V gene TRBV27 combines with J gene TRBJ2-7, with D hard to call. V was pared by 0 bases and J by 7 bases, with 10 bases between. The CDR3 contains 13 residues. Germline V CDR1 and CDR2: MNHEY, SMNVEV (reference sequence). The CDR3 spells CASSLSTPREQYF. CDR3 in DNA: TGTGCCAGCAGTTTATCGACCCCTCGGGAGCAGTACTTC.

The chain carries TRBV4-3 and TRBJ2-5, with 7 bases identical to TRBD2. Gene TRBJ2-1 matches the end of the DNA better, so the J call may be wrong. The CDR3 totals 13 residues. Germline CDR1 reads LGHNA; CDR2 reads YSLEER. CDR3 nucleotide sequence: TGCGCCAGCAGCCCACGGGGGGACAATGAGCAGTTCTTC. It is translated as CASSPRGDNEQFF.

Only a few counts were recorded for this clonotype. This chain connects TRBV15 to TRBJ1-2; 8 positions agree with TRBD1. CDR1 is LNHNV and CDR2 is YYDKDF in the germline V gene (reference sequence). V was clipped by 1 base and J by 5 bases; unmatched bases: 6. CDR3 size: 15 residues. Here the CDR3 DNA reads TGTGCCACCAGCAGAGGACAGGGGAGAGGGTATGGCTACACCTTC. This translates into CATSRGQGRGYGYTF.

The chain joins TRBV28 to TRBJ2-7, with D uncertain. The V end lost 4 bases, the J end lost 3 bases, and 7 bases lay between the germline ends. Germline loops: CDR1 MDHEN, CDR2 SYDVKM. There are 12 residues in the CDR3. CDR3 amino acids: CASSSSIYEQYF. In DNA form, the CDR3 reads TGTGCCAGCAGTTCAAGTATCTACGAGCAGTACTTC.

This chain connects TRBV6-6 to TRBJ1-2, with 11 bases identical to TRBD1. CDR1 is MNHNY and CDR2 is SVGAGI in the germline V gene (reference sequence). Trimming cost V 2 bases and J 4 bases; bases outside gene matches: 3. CDR3 size: 15 residues. The CDR3 region has the DNA TGTGCCAGCAGTTACACGGGACAGGGGGTCTATGGCTACACCTTC. It codes for CASSYTGQGVYGYTF.

This clonotype was observed a handful of times. The chain employs TRBV11-2 and TRBJ1-4, with D unclear. CDR1 SGHAT and CDR2 FQNNGV come from the germline V gene. CDR3 size: 16 residues. Trimming stripped 1 base from V and 0 bases from J, with 9 bases between. The CDR3 region is CASSLVWPATNEKLFF. CDR3 nucleotide sequence: TGTGCCAGCAGCTTAGTTTGGCCTGCAACTAATGAAAAACTGTTTTTT.

This clonotype came up a few times. The V gene is TRBV6-5, the J gene TRBJ2-2; D remains ambiguous. CDR1 is MNHEY and CDR2 is SVGAGI in the germline V gene. The CDR3 sequence is 12 residues long. V lost 11 bases to trimming and J lost 1 base, with 8 bases between them. The CDR3 bases are TGTGCCGCAGCTCGGAACACCGGGGAGCTGTTTTTT. This gives the protein CAAARNTGELFF.

The CDR3 DNA sequence: TGTGCCAGCAGCTTCAACACAGGGAGATACGAGCAGTACTTC. It is translated as CASSFNTGRYEQYF. The rearrangement uses TRBV7-2 and TRBJ2-5; TRBD1 might be the D (6 bases). Judging by the DNA end, TRBJ2-7 fits better; the J call may be wrong. This CDR3 is built from 14 residues. Germline V gene sequence: CDR1 SGHTA, CDR2 FQGNSA.

The V gene is TRBV29-1, the J gene TRBJ2-3; a possible D gene is TRBD2 (6 bases). The V end was cut by 4 bases, the J end by 4 bases, with 15 bases between. The CDR3 length is 14 residues. From germline, CDR1 is SQVTM and CDR2 ANQGSEA. Written as DNA, the CDR3 is TGCAGCGTTGCGGTTGTGCGGGACGCAGATACGCAGTATTTT. Protein product: CSVAVVRDADTQYF.

The chain joins TRBV7-2 to TRBJ1-1, with D unclear. The CDR3 has 14 amino acids. V dropped 3 bases and J dropped 4 bases, with 12 bases sitting between them. The germline V gene has CDR1 SGHTA and CDR2 FQGNSA. For the CDR3, the DNA is TGTGCCAGCAGCTTCACGTTCTCGGGCACTGAAGCTTTCTTT. This gives the protein CASSFTFSGTEAFF.